The clone carrying this T cell receptor beta chain was recorded a few times. Antigen: not known. This record comes from a study of T-cell memory formation after mild COVID-19. The CDR3 has 13 residues. V was clipped by 8 bases and J by 0 bases; unmatched bases: 4. Germline CDR1 reads MNHEY; CDR2 reads SMNVEV (reference sequence). Libraries for TCRalpha and TCRbeta carried sample barcodes and unique molecular identifiers via 5'RACE. Each CDR3 protein is one row after TCRdb ran MiXCR on the 5' RACE reads. The sample has about 400,000 distinct CDR3 sequences, about a quarter seen once. General study points: Day 15 to 85 contracting clones showed balanced CD4/CD8; later expanders leaned CD4+. CD4+ contracting clones were mainly CM and EM; CD8+ ones, EMRA. Second-wave clones with a day 37 peak had unconfirmed SARS-CoV-2 specificity.

The gene calls are TRBV27 and TRBJ2-7; 7 bases agree with TRBD1. Sequencing used PBMCs or a T cell subset sorted from them (not recorded which). The origin of this receptor is an adult woman who had mild COVID-19 (a few samples of this study predate the infection). Cell type and time point are not known. The CDR3 sequence: CASATGFSYEQYF. The CDR3 DNA is TGTGCCAGCGCGACAGGGTTCTCCTACGAGCAGTACTTC.